This TCR beta chain was observed in a study of blood T cell repertoires in COVID-19. Only in-frame clones appear in the TCRdb table, and some are missing; sequencing was by immunoSEQ multiplex PCR. The sample yields approximately 220,000 clones, around nine tenths seen once. This CDR3 contains 16 residues. V shed 3 bases and J 4 bases; nucleotides not matched to a gene: 3. Germline CDR1 is MNHEY and CDR2 is SVGAGI. The sample consisted of PBMCs or T cells enriched from blood (not recorded which). The sequence came from a young woman with acute COVID-19. The J gene is TRBJ2-3, the V gene TRBV6-5, with 14 bases lining up with TRBD2. The CDR3 nucleotides are TGTGCCAGCAGTTATGGACTAGCGGGGGGTCCAGATACGCAGTATTTT. Translation gives CASSYGLAGGPDTQYF.